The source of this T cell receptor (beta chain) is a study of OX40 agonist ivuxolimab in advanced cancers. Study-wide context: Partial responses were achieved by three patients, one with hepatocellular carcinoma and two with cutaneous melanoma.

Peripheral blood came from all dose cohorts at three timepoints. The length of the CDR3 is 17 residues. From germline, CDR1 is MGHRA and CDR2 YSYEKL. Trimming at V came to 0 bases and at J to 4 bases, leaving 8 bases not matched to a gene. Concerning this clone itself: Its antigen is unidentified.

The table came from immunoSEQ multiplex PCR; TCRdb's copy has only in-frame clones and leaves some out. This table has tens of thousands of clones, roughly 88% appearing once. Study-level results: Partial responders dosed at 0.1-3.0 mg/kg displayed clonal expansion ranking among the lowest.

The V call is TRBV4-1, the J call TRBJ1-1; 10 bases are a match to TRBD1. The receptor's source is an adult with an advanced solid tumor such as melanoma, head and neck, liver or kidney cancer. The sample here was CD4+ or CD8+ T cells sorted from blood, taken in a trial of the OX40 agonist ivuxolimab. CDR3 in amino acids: CASSQDLRTGGSTEAFF. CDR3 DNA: TGCGCCAGCAGCCAAGATCTTAGGACAGGGGGTTCCACTGAAGCTTTCTTT.